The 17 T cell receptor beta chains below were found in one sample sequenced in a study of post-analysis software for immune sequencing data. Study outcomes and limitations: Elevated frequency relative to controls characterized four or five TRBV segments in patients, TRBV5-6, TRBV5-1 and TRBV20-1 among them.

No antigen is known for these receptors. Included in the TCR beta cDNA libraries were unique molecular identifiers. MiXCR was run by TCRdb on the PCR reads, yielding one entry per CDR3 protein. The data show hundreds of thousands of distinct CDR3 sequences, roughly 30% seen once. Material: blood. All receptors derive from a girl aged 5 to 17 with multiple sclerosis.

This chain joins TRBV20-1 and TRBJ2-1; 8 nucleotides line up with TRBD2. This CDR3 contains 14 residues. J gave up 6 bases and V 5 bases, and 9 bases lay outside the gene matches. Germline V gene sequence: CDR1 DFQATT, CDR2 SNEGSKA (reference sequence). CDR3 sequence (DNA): TGCAGTGCTTCCCCGGGGGGGCCGACCAATGAGCAGTTCTTC. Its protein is CSASPGGPTNEQFF.

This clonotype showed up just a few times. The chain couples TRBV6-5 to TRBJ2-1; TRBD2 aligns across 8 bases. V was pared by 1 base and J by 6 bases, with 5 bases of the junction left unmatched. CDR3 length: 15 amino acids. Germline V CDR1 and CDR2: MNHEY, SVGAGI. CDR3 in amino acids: CASSYYPGTSNEQFF. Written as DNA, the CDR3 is TGTGCCAGCAGTTACTACCCAGGGACTAGCAATGAGCAGTTCTTC.

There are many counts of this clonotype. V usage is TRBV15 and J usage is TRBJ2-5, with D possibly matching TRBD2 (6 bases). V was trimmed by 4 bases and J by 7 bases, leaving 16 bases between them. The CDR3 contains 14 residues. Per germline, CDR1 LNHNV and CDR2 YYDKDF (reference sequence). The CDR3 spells CATSTGDIGGTQYF. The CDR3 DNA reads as TGTGCCACCAGCACGGGTGACATCGGGGGGACCCAGTACTTC.

CDR3 bases: TGTGCCAGCAGATTCCGGGACGCCTCCTACAATGAGCAGTTCTTC. This gives the protein CASRFRDASYNEQFF. The gene calls are TRBV5-5 and TRBJ2-1; D could derive from TRBD1 or TRBD2 (5 bases each). Trimming pared 5 bases from V and 0 bases from J, leaving 12 bases between. CDR3 length: 15 amino acids. CDR1 is SGHKS and CDR2 is YYEKEE in the germline V gene (reference sequence).

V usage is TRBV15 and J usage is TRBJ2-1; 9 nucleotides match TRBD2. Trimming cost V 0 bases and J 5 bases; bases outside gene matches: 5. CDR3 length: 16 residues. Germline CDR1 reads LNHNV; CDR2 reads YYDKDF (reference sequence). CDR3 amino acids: CATSRDRGRGDNEQFF. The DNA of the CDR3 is TGTGCCACCAGCAGAGACCGCGGGAGGGGTGACAATGAGCAGTTCTTC.

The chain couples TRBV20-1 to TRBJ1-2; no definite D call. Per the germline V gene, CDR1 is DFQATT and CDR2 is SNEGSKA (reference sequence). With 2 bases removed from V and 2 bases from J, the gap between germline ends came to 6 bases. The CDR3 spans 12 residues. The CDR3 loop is CSARKGNYGYTF. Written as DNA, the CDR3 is TGCAGTGCTAGAAAAGGAAACTATGGCTACACCTTC.

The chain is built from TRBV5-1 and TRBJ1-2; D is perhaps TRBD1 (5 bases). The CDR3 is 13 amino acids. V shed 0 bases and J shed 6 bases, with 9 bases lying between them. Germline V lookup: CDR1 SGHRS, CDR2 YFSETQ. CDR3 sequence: CASSLVGADGYTF. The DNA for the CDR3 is TGCGCCAGCAGCTTGGTAGGGGCGGATGGCTACACCTTC.

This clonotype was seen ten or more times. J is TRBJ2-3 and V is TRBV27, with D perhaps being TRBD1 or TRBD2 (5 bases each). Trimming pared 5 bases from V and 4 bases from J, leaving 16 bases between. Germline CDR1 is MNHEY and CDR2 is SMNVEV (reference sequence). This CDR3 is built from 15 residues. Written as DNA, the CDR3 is TGTGCCAGCAGTCACCGGGACCCGAGGGCAGATACGCAGTATTTT. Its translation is CASSHRDPRADTQYF.

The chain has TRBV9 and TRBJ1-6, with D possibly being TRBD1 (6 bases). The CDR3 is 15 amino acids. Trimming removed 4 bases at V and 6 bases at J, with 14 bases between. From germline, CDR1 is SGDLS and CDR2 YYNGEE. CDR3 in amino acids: CASSTLMDSNSPLHF. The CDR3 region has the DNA TGTGCCAGCAGCACCCTAATGGACAGTAATTCACCCCTCCACTTT.

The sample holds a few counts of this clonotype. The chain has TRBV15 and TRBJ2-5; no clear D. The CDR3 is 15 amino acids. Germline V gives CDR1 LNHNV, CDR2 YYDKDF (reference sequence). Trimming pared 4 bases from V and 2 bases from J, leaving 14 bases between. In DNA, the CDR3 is TGTGCCACCAGCATTCTCCCCGGCAGTCAAGAGACCCAGTACTTC. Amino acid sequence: CATSILPGSQETQYF.

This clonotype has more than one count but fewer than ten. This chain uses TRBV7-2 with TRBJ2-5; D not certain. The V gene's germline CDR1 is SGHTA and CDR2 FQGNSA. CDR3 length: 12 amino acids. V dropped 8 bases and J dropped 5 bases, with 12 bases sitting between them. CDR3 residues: CASDHARETQYF. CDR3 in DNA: TGTGCCAGCGACCATGCACGGGAGACCCAGTACTTC.

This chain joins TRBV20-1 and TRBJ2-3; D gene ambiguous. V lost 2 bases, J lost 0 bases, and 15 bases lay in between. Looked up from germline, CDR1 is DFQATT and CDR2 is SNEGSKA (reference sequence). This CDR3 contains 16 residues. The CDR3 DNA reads TGCAGTGCTAGACATCCCCGAGGCTACAGCACAGATACGCAGTATTTT. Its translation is CSARHPRGYSTDTQYF.

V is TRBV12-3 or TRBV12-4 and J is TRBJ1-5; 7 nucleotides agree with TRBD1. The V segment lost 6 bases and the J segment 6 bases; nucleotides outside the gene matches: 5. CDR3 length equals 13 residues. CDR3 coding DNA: TGTGCCAGCAGCACCGACAGGGCTCAGCCCCAGCATTTT. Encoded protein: CASSTDRAQPQHF.

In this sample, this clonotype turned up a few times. The CDR3 sequence is CASSQVGLAGIITQYF. CDR3 bases: TGCGCCAGCAGCCAAGTGGGACTAGCGGGGATCATCACGCAGTATTTT. The V gene is TRBV4-1, the J gene TRBJ2-3; 13 bases are shared with TRBD2. Germline CDR1 is MGHRA and CDR2 is YSYEKL. The V segment lost 1 base and the J segment 9 bases; nucleotides outside the gene matches: 7. The CDR3 has 16 amino acids.

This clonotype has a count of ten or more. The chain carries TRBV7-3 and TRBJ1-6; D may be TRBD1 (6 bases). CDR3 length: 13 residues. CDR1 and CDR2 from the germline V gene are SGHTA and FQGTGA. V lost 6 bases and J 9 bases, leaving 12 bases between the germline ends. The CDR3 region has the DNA TGTGCCAGCAGTCCGGGGGCCGGTTCACCCCTCCACTTT. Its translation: CASSPGAGSPLHF.

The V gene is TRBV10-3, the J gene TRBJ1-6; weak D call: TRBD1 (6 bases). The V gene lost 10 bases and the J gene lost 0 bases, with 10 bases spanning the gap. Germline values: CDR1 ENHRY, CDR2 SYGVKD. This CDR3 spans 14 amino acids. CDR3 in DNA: TGTGCCACCGGACAGAGCTCCTATAATTCACCCCTCCACTTT. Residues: CATGQSSYNSPLHF.

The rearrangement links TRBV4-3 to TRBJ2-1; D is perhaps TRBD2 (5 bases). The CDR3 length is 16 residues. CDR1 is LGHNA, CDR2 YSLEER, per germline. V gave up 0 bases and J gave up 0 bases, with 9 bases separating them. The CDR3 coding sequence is TGCGCCAGCAGCCAAGATCCAGCGGCCTCCTACAATGAGCAGTTCTTC. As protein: CASSQDPAASYNEQFF.